One sample yielded the 11 T cell receptor beta chains listed below, sequenced in a study of tumor-infiltrating lymphocytes in primary liver carcinoma. A primer matching the constant region was used to make TCR beta cDNA from approximately 520 ng of total RNA. Construction of TCR beta libraries relied on three successive nested multiplex PCR rounds employing slightly modified ARM-PCR. The first two PCR rounds used TRBV1-TRBV30 forward primers with a C-beta reverse primer, roughly 10 cycles each. TCRdb reanalysed the multiplex PCR reads using MiXCR and keeps one entry per CDR3 protein. The sample holds more than 95,000 distinct CDR3 sequences; 55% to 75% are singletons and the top ten take less than 10%. Unsorted bulk tissue of about 20-32 mg yielded co-extracted RNA and DNA. Material: liver tumor tissue from sampling region 3. This sample's subset: tumor region T3, left-lateral pole. The receptors shown here come from a woman in her sixties with primary liver carcinoma and hepatitis B virus infection.

V usage is TRBV28 and J usage is TRBJ1-2; 9 bases line up with TRBD1. The V and J ends lost 5 bases and 10 bases, in that order; junction bases with no gene match: 8. CDR3 length: 13 residues. Germline V lookup: CDR1 MDHEN, CDR2 SYDVKM. Here the CDR3 reads CASSPGQGPDYTF. CDR3 sequence (DNA): TGTGCCAGCAGTCCGGGACAGGGACCTGACTACACCTTC.

The CDR3 DNA sequence: TGCAGCGTCACTAGCGGGTCGGGGGATACGCAGTATTTT. This translates into CSVTSGSGDTQYF. The gene calls are TRBV29-1 and TRBJ2-3, with 9 positions matching TRBD2. Germline CDR1 and CDR2: SQVTM and ANQGSEA. Trimming at V came to 6 bases and at J to 6 bases, leaving 7 bases not matched to a gene. The CDR3 contains 13 residues.

The chain recombines TRBV16 with TRBJ1-2; TRBD1 aligns across 7 bases. The junction had 13 bases not matched to a gene; V was cut back by 8 bases and J by 4 bases. The CDR3 is 15 amino acids. CDR1 is KGHSY, CDR2 FQNENV, per germline. The CDR3 sequence: CASGVTTQGGYGYTF. The CDR3 bases are TGTGCCAGCGGCGTAACGACTCAGGGGGGCTATGGCTACACCTTC.

For this clonotype: The germline gene is not matched at one end of the junction; a read error may be the cause. This chain uses TRBV11-2 with TRBJ1-2; D perhaps matches TRBD1 (5 bases). The CDR3 covers 13 residues. Germline V lookup: CDR1 SGHAT, CDR2 FQNNGV. DNA for the CDR3: TGTGCCAGCAGTTTAGCCAGGGACTATGGCTACACCTTC. This translates into CASSLARDYGYTF.

A remark on this clonotype: This may stem from a read error, because a much larger clone lies one nucleotide away. The V and J genes are TRBV5-6 and TRBJ2-7, with TRBD2 matching over 8 bases. This CDR3 is built from 13 residues. The germline V gene encodes CDR1 SGHDT and CDR2 YYEEEE. The V segment lost 4 bases and the J segment 5 bases; nucleotides outside the gene matches: 5. The CDR3 loop reads CASSPSGRHEQYF. DNA for the CDR3: TGTGCCAGCAGCCCCAGCGGGAGACACGAGCAGTACTTC.

A note on this clonotype: One end of the junction does not line up with germline, which may come from a read error. J is TRBJ2-1 and V is TRBV11-2, with 10 bases lining up with TRBD1. Germline V gives CDR1 SGHAT, CDR2 FQNNGV. This CDR3 contains 16 residues. CDR3 amino acids: CTSSLGMGTGDNEQFF. Written as DNA, the CDR3 is TGTACCAGCAGCTTAGGTATGGGGACAGGGGATAATGAGCAGTTCTTC.

As concerns this clonotype: The junction differs from germline at one of its ends, possibly a read error. The rearrangement joins TRBV6-6 to TRBJ1-6, with 7 bases lining up with TRBD1. The length of the CDR3 is 14 residues. Germline assignment: CDR1 MNHNY and CDR2 SVGAGI (reference sequence). CDR3 protein: CVSSYDRVTSSLHF. As DNA, the CDR3 is TGTGTCAGCAGTTACGACAGGGTGACTTCATCCCTCCACTTT.

On this clonotype: The junction departs from the called germline gene at one end, perhaps through a read error. J is TRBJ2-7 and V is TRBV5-1, with D unclear. Looked up from germline, CDR1 is SGHRS and CDR2 is YFSETQ. The length of the CDR3 is 13 residues. In DNA form, the CDR3 reads TGCGTCAGCAGCTTGGTGGCAGACTACGAGCAGTACTTC. Its translation: CVSSLVADYEQYF.

Worth noting for this clonotype: An end of the junction differs from the germline gene, which may be a read error. The gene calls are TRBV4-2 and TRBJ2-3; possibly TRBD2 for D (6 bases). Germline V gene data show CDR1 as LGHNA and CDR2 as YNFKEQ. The CDR3 length is 17 residues. CDR3 amino acids: CVSSQEWRAPRINTEYF. CDR3 nucleotides: TGTGTCAGCAGCCAAGAGTGGAGGGCGCCGCGTATCAATACGGAGTATTTT.

V and J are TRBV11-2 and TRBJ2-2, with 10 bases lining up with TRBD2. The J segment lost 7 bases and the V segment lost 7 bases, leaving 12 bases of the junction unmatched. This CDR3 region has 16 residues. In germline, CDR1 is SGHAT, CDR2 FQNNGV. The CDR3 nucleotides are TGTGCCAGCATCTTCCTAGCGGGAGTGAGTATCGGGGAGCTGTTTTTT. Amino acids: CASIFLAGVSIGELFF.

A word on this clonotype: One junction end does not reproduce the germline sequence, and a read error may be involved. J is TRBJ2-7 and V is TRBV11-3, with 7 bases aligning to TRBD2. Per germline, CDR1 SGHNT and CDR2 YENEEA. This CDR3 is built from 15 residues. Here the CDR3 DNA reads TGTGTCAGCAGCTTAGATCGGGCTAGCGGCTATGAGCAGCACTTC. Translated: CVSSLDRASGYEQHF.